This is a list of T cell receptor beta chains from one sample in a study of T cell responses to AZD1222 COVID-19 vaccine. Sequencing used immunoSEQ multiplex PCR; TCRdb keeps in-frame clones, though not all of them. The sample has 200,000 or so clones, over 85% seen once; the top ten hold about 1%. Sequencing used peripheral blood, obtained 28 days after the second AZD1222 dose. The receptors come from an adult who received the AZD1222 COVID-19 vaccine. CDR3s include the opening cysteine and the closing phenylalanine or tryptophan. Each record gives: J gene, clone size, D gene, V gene, CDR3 protein, CDR3 DNA. D genes are given only for firm matches. Clone size, where shown, is once, few, many, or a class for clones that have expanded.

>TRBJ1-2|NA|TRBD1|TRBV6-5
CASRPTRTGEFGYTF
TGTGCCAGCAGGCCTACCCGGACAGGGGAGTTTGGCTACACCTTC
>TRBJ1-2|NA|NA|TRBV6-5
CASSYTRRGDYGYTF
TGTGCCAGCAGTTACACTCGGCGGGGCGACTATGGCTACACCTTC
>TRBJ1-2|NA|NA|TRBV6-5
CASSRGGPNYGYTF
TGTGCCAGCAGCCGAGGAGGTCCTAACTATGGCTACACCTTC
>TRBJ2-5|NA|TRBD2|TRBV19
CASSGGGTSQETQYF
TGTGCCAGTAGCGGGGGGGGAACGTCCCAAGAGACCCAGTACTTC
>TRBJ1-1|NA|NA|TRBV29-1
CSVDSMNTEAFF
TGCAGCGTAGACAGCATGAACACTGAAGCTTTCTTT
>TRBJ1-1|few|TRBD1|TRBV5-1
CASSLGQGASEAFF
TGCGCCAGCAGCTTGGGGCAGGGGGCCTCTGAAGCTTTCTTT
>TRBJ1-5|NA|NA|TRBV6-1
CASSEYPGYSNQPQHF
TGTGCCAGCAGTGAATATCCTGGATATAGCAATCAGCCCCAGCATTTT
>TRBJ1-2|NA|NA|TRBV11-2
CASSLGSGQGAYGYTF
TGTGCCAGCAGCTTAGGTAGTGGGCAGGGTGCCTATGGCTACACCTTC
>TRBJ2-3|NA|NA|TRBV7-3
CASSLSPHRGSDTQYF
TGTGCCAGCAGCTTAAGCCCGCATCGGGGGTCAGATACGCAGTATTTT
>TRBJ2-1|NA|TRBD2|TRBV13
CASSRSGGGVSEQFF
TGTGCCAGCAGCCGAAGCGGGGGGGGTGTTAGTGAGCAGTTCTTC
>TRBJ1-2|NA|NA|TRBV5-1
CASSLGPGTDYGYTF
TGCGCCAGCAGCTTGGGACCGGGAACTGACTATGGCTACACCTTC
>TRBJ2-7|NA|NA|TRBV7-2
CASSLVIGQGGNEQYF
TGTGCCAGCAGCTTAGTAATCGGGCAGGGGGGAAACGAGCAGTACTTC
>TRBJ2-7|NA|TRBD2|TRBV6-2/TRBV6-3
CASSSIDGLAGDFSYEQYF
TGTGCCAGCAGTTCTATTGACGGACTAGCGGGGGACTTCTCCTACGAGCAGTACTTC
>TRBJ1-6|NA|TRBD1|TRBV12-3/TRBV12-4
CASSTTGDSPLHF
TGTGCCAGCAGTACTACAGGGGATTCACCCCTCCACTTT
>TRBJ2-2|NA|NA|TRBV7-9
CASTPRGWNTGELFF
TGTGCCAGCACCCCCCGAGGTTGGAACACCGGGGAGCTGTTTTTT
>TRBJ1-2|NA|NA|TRBV4-2
CASSQGRSGNYGYTF
TGTGCCAGCAGCCAAGGTCGCAGCGGAAACTATGGCTACACCTTC
>TRBJ1-6|NA|NA|TRBV28
CASTAGTRGSSPLHF
TGTGCCAGCACCGCGGGCACCAGAGGTAGTTCACCCCTCCACTTT
>TRBJ1-4|once|NA|TRBV5-4
CASSSQLNEKLFF
TGTGCCAGCAGCTCCCAGCTTAATGAAAAACTGTTTTTT
>TRBJ1-1|NA|NA|TRBV29-1
CSVDGGISTEAFF
TGCAGCGTTGATGGCGGGATCAGCACTGAAGCTTTCTTT
>TRBJ1-6|few|TRBD1|TRBV6-5
CASRGQGESPLHF
TGTGCCAGCAGAGGCCAGGGGGAGTCACCCCTCCACTTT
>TRBJ2-5|NA|NA|TRBV14
CASSGPAGGATQYF
TGTGCCAGCAGCGGTCCCGCTGGGGGGGCCACCCAGTACTTC
>TRBJ1-5|NA|TRBD1|TRBV4-3
CASSQESGGFGNQPQHF
TGCGCCAGCAGCCAAGAATCAGGGGGCTTTGGCAATCAGCCCCAGCATTTT
>TRBJ2-7|NA|TRBD1|TRBV11-1
CASSPRQGAYEQYF
TGTGCCAGCAGCCCAAGACAGGGGGCCTACGAGCAGTACTTC
>TRBJ1-3|NA|TRBD1|TRBV10-3
CAISEPGQGRGNTIYF
TGTGCCATCAGTGAGCCGGGACAGGGGCGAGGAAACACCATATATTTT
>TRBJ2-3|NA|NA|TRBV19
CASSPPGLVTDTQYF
TGTGCCAGTAGCCCACCGGGTCTGGTCACAGATACGCAGTATTTT
>TRBJ2-1|NA|NA|TRBV2
CASRDTATGQFF
TGTGCCAGCAGAGATACGGCTACGGGGCAGTTCTTC
>TRBJ1-3|NA|NA|TRBV5-1
CASSLVGNTIYF
TGCGCCAGCAGCTTGGTCGGAAACACCATATATTTT
>TRBJ1-1|NA|NA|TRBV5-4
CASSSGTFFEAFF
TGTGCCAGCAGCTCCGGGACATTCTTTGAAGCTTTCTTT
>TRBJ1-5|NA|NA|TRBV29-1
CSVWGGDGLQPQHF
TGCAGCGTGTGGGGGGGGGATGGGCTTCAGCCCCAGCATTTT
>TRBJ1-3|NA|NA|TRBV12-3/TRBV12-4
CASSRDAGNTIYF
TGTGCCAGCAGTCGGGACGCCGGAAACACCATATATTTT
>TRBJ2-5|NA|TRBD2|TRBV4-2
CASSHPSGDAGGAQYF
TGTGCCAGCAGCCATCCCAGCGGGGATGCGGGGGGGGCCCAGTACTTC
>TRBJ2-1|NA|NA|TRBV20-1
CSARGQFF
TGCAGTGCTAGGGGCCAGTTCTTC
>TRBJ1-5|NA|NA|TRBV19
CASSIGQSNQPQHF
TGTGCCAGTAGTATCGGGCAGTCAAATCAGCCCCAGCATTTT
>TRBJ2-3|NA|TRBD1|TRBV29-1
CSVRQGARADTQYF
TGCAGCGTCCGACAGGGGGCGCGGGCAGATACGCAGTATTTT